What follows are 21 T cell receptor beta chains derived from one specimen sequenced in a study of T cell responses to AZD1222 COVID-19 vaccine. Libraries were prepared by immunoSEQ multiplex PCR; TCRdb keeps only in-frame clonotypes and omits some of them. The sample has 150,000 or so clones; about 90% are singletons. The sample in question was peripheral blood, obtained 28 days after the second AZD1222 dose. Source of these receptors: an adult who received the AZD1222 COVID-19 vaccine.

Comment on this clone: The same CDR3 also results from other DNA sequences found in this sample. The V gene is TRBV5-1, the J gene TRBJ1-1; D possibly corresponds to TRBD1 (5 bases). The germline CDR1 and CDR2 sequences are SGHRS and YFSETQ. Trimming took 0 bases from V and 1 from J, leaving 10 bases between them. The CDR3 length is 15 residues. The CDR3 is CASSLETGSNTEAFF. The DNA of the CDR3 is TGCGCCAGCAGCTTGGAAACAGGTTCGAACACTGAAGCTTTCTTT.

This chain links TRBV18 with TRBJ2-7; 10 nucleotides line up with TRBD1. This CDR3 contains 15 residues. CDR1 and CDR2 from the germline V gene are KGHSH and LQKENI. The V gene end was trimmed by 3 bases and the J gene end by 3 bases; junction bases not matched to a gene: 5. CDR3 sequence (DNA): TGTGCCAGCTCACCCGGGACAGGGGAATACTACGAGCAGTACTTC. This sequence encodes CASSPGTGEYYEQYF. The variable domain in full, with the rest retrieved from reference TRBV18 and TRBJ2-7, is NAGVMQNPRHLVRRRGQEARLRCSPMKGHSHVYWYRQLPEEGLKFMVYLQKENIIDESGMPKERFSAEFPKEGPSILRIQQVVRGDSAAYFCASSPGTGEYYEQYFGPGTRLTVT.

The chain couples TRBV10-2 to TRBJ2-2; no definite D call. The germline gives CDR1 WSHSY, CDR2 SAAADI. V was pared by 2 bases and J by 3 bases, with 1 base between. The CDR3 length is 12 residues. CDR3 loop: CASSEDTGELFF. The CDR3 nucleotides read TGCGCCAGCAGTGAGGACACCGGGGAGCTGTTTTTT.

This rearrangement joins TRBV9 to TRBJ1-1; the match to TRBD1 covers 10 bases. Germline-derived CDR1 and CDR2 are SGDLS and YYNGEE. The CDR3 covers 13 residues. Unmatched junction bases numbered 3, after V lost 10 bases and J lost 0 bases. The CDR3 DNA follows: TGTGCCGGCGGGACAGGGGTGAACACTGAAGCTTTCTTT. This translates into CAGGTGVNTEAFF.

The rearrangement joins TRBV6-6 to TRBJ1-6, with D uncertain. Between the trimmed V and J ends, which lost 1 base and 7 bases, there was a span of 11 bases. This CDR3 region has 15 residues. The germline CDR1 and CDR2 sequences are MNHNY and SVGAGI (reference sequence). The CDR3 region has the DNA TGTGCCAGCAGTTACTTTCTCAGAGAGAATTCACCCCTCCACTTT. Translation: CASSYFLRENSPLHF.

This clone was counted a single time. V gene TRBV28 combines with J gene TRBJ1-4; a possible D gene is TRBD1 (6 bases). Germline V gives CDR1 MDHEN, CDR2 SYDVKM. CDR3 length equals 14 residues. The germline V and J ends were trimmed by 5 bases and 8 bases, with 15 bases remaining between them. For the CDR3, the DNA is TGTGCCAGCAGTCCACAGGGTAGCAAAGAAAAACTGTTTTTT. This codes for CASSPQGSKEKLFF.

This clone was seen only a few times. CDR3 sequence (DNA): TGTGCCAGTTCACTCGGACAGGGGAACACTGAAGCTTTCTTT. Translation gives CASSLGQGNTEAFF. This chain links TRBV2 with TRBJ1-1, with 8 bases identical to TRBD1. CDR1 and CDR2 (germline): SNHLY, FYNNEI. The CDR3 sequence is 14 residues long. V lost 9 bases, J lost 1 base, and 7 bases stayed unmatched.

The rearrangement links TRBV9 to TRBJ2-5, with 10 bases matching TRBD2. The V gene end was trimmed by 6 bases and the J gene end by 1 base; junction bases not matched to a gene: 6. The germline gives CDR1 SGDLS, CDR2 YYNGEE. This CDR3 is 15 amino acids long. CDR3 nucleotides: TGTGCCAGCACCCGCCTAGCGGGAGCCCAAGAGACCCAGTACTTC. As protein: CASTRLAGAQETQYF.

V usage is TRBV27 and J usage is TRBJ1-2; D remains unclear. The CDR3 is 17 residues long. V was trimmed by 3 bases and J by 2 bases, leaving 19 bases between them. In germline, CDR1 is MNHEY, CDR2 SMNVEV (reference sequence). The CDR3 region is CASSFLTAGSTNYGYTF. The CDR3 DNA is TGTGCCAGCAGTTTCCTCACGGCGGGCAGCACCAACTATGGCTACACCTTC.

This clone was counted once. The V call is TRBV18, the J call TRBJ2-5, with D possibly matching TRBD2 (5 bases). In germline, CDR1 is KGHSH, CDR2 LQKENI. Trimming took 4 bases from V and 4 from J, leaving 16 bases between them. This CDR3 has 15 residues. This chain's CDR3 is CASSLQPLEGETQYF. The CDR3 DNA sequence: TGTGCCAGCTCACTCCAACCCCTCGAGGGAGAGACCCAGTACTTC.

Concerning this clone itself: Within the sample, other DNA sequences also encode this same CDR3. This chain links TRBV18 with TRBJ1-3; D gene uncertain. The CDR3 extends over 14 amino acids. V lost 6 bases and J lost 0, with 9 bases in between. Germline loops: CDR1 KGHSH, CDR2 LQKENI. The CDR3 here is CASSPRDSGNTIYF. CDR3 bases: TGTGCCAGCTCTCCAAGGGACTCTGGAAACACCATATATTTT.

The chain joins TRBV5-4 to TRBJ1-1; no clear D. Per the germline V gene, CDR1 is SGHNT and CDR2 is YYREEE (reference sequence). The CDR3 runs to 16 residues. Trimming took off 3 bases at V and 8 bases at J, with 23 bases between the two ends. The CDR3 region is CASSSPTMGDPREAFF. CDR3 sequence (DNA): TGTGCCAGCAGCTCCCCAACTATGGGAGATCCCAGGGAAGCTTTCTTT.

V and J are TRBV7-9 and TRBJ2-1; perhaps D is TRBD1 or TRBD2 (6 bases each). This CDR3 is built from 15 residues. The germline V gene encodes CDR1 SEHNR and CDR2 FQNEAQ (reference sequence). V lost 11 bases, J lost 3 bases, and 20 bases lay in between. This CDR3 reads CASAWGAVNYNEQFF. The CDR3 DNA follows: TGTGCCTCAGCGTGGGGGGCTGTGAACTACAATGAGCAGTTCTTC. The variable domain in full, with the rest retrieved from reference TRBV7-9 and TRBJ2-1, is DTGVSQNPRHKITKRGQNVTFRCDPISEHNRLYWYRQTLGQGPEFLTYFQNEAQLEKSRLLSDRFSAERPKGSFSTLEIQRTEQGDSAMYLCASAWGAVNYNEQFFGPGTRLTVL.

This CDR3 reads CATGLGQYHQPQHF. The CDR3 DNA reads as TGTGCCACCGGTCTGGGCCAATACCATCAGCCCCAGCATTTT. The genes are TRBV6-5 and TRBJ1-5; D unclear. The CDR3 sequence is 14 residues long. Between the trimmed V and J ends, which lost 10 bases and 5 bases, there was a span of 18 bases. Germline V gives CDR1 MNHEY, CDR2 SVGAGI.

The rearrangement links TRBV27 to TRBJ1-1; perhaps TRBD1 as D (6 bases). In germline, CDR1 is MNHEY, CDR2 SMNVEV (reference sequence). V gave up 4 bases and J gave up 1 base, with 10 bases separating them. The CDR3 contains 14 residues. DNA for the CDR3: TGTGCCAGCAGTTGGGGAGGGGGGAACACTGAAGCTTTCTTT. Translated: CASSWGGGNTEAFF.

This rearrangement joins TRBV7-2 to TRBJ1-3; a weak D match, TRBD1 (5 bases). This CDR3 region has 14 residues. CDR1 and CDR2 from the germline V gene are SGHTA and FQGNSA. V lost 1 base and J 4 bases, leaving 8 bases between the germline ends. CDR3 region: CASSLGGGGNTIYF. CDR3 sequence (DNA): TGTGCCAGCAGCTTAGGGGGCGGAGGAAACACCATATATTTT.

The chain carries TRBV2 and TRBJ2-3, with 9 nucleotides matching TRBD1. Germline lookup yields CDR1 SNHLY and CDR2 FYNNEI. The CDR3 has 15 amino acids. V dropped 6 bases and J dropped 2; count of bases not matched to a gene: 6. As DNA, the CDR3 is TGTGCCAGCAGGGGGACAGGGAGAGACACAGATACGCAGTATTTT. This codes for CASRGTGRDTDTQYF.

The rearrangement joins TRBV6-5 to TRBJ1-4; D is perhaps TRBD1 (5 bases). There are 15 residues in the CDR3. From germline, CDR1 is MNHEY and CDR2 SVGAGI. Trimming removed 6 bases from V and 5 bases from J, with 16 bases in between. The CDR3 reads CASSPWQGTNEKLFF. In nucleotides, the CDR3 is TGTGCCAGCAGCCCCTGGCAGGGCACAAATGAAAAACTGTTTTTT.

The J gene is TRBJ2-5, the V gene TRBV3-1 (or the pseudogene TRBV3-2), with 8 bases fitting TRBD1. The V gene end was trimmed by 2 bases and the J gene end by 4 bases; junction bases not matched to a gene: 6. CDR3 size: 15 residues. Germline loops: CDR1 LGHDT, CDR2 YNNKEL (reference sequence). In DNA form, the CDR3 reads TGTGCCAGCAGCCAATACAGGGGGGATGGAGAGACCCAGTACTTC. It is translated as CASSQYRGDGETQYF.

V and J are TRBV2 and TRBJ1-5, with unresolved D. Deletions cut 8 bases from V and 0 bases from J, with 14 bases between. CDR3 size: 15 residues. The germline CDR1 and CDR2 sequences are SNHLY and FYNNEI. In DNA form, the CDR3 reads TGTGCCAGCTGCGGGCAGGCTCATAGCAATCAGCCCCAGCATTTT. It encodes CASCGQAHSNQPQHF.

Only a few counts were recorded for this clone. The rearrangement uses TRBV5-1 and TRBJ2-2; 7 bases agree with TRBD1. The V gene end was trimmed by 3 bases and the J gene end by 4 bases; junction bases not matched to a gene: 6. The CDR3 extends over 15 amino acids. The V gene's germline CDR1 is SGHRS and CDR2 YFSETQ. This chain's CDR3 is CASSWGTDGTGELFF. In DNA, the CDR3 is TGCGCCAGCAGCTGGGGGACAGACGGCACCGGGGAGCTGTTTTTT.